This TCR beta chain was captured in a study of shared clonotypes between healthy human individuals. Donors were Caucasian adults residing in Nashville, Tennessee, USA. V shed 3 bases, J shed 3 bases, and the junction held 6 bases outside the gene matches. Germline loops: CDR1 SGHRS, CDR2 YFSETQ. The length of the CDR3 is 15 residues. Per the original methods: Sequence data from immunoSEQ were junction-only and lacked quality scores; consequently, filtering differed. TCRdb keeps only in-frame clones here, not all; method: immunoSEQ multiplex PCR. V, J and clone size were drawn from that table, and D and trimming were deduced from the DNA. Found here are some 2,000,000 clones, approximately 95% of them singletons; the top ten hold about 0.13%.

V gene TRBV5-1 combines with J gene TRBJ2-7; 10 bases map to TRBD1. Sequences were obtained from naive CD4+ T cells sorted from blood. Subset defined: CD45RA+ positively selected. The receptor was isolated from a man aged 18-30 years in good health. CDR3 in amino acids: CASSSSTGGGYEQYF. CDR3 bases: TGCGCCAGCAGCTCGTCGACAGGGGGCGGCTACGAGCAGTACTTC.